Listed below are T cell receptor beta chains from one sample, sequenced in a study of cytomegalovirus exposure and HLA in healthy donors. Produced via immunoSEQ multiplex PCR; TCRdb's table is partial and in-frame only. The table shows roughly 140,000 clones, with 60% to 80% occurring only once. The sample was PBMCs. These TCRs come from a woman aged 25 to 39 in good health and CMV-seronegative. Both conserved end residues are part of each CDR3. The order of the fields is J gene, D gene, clone size, V gene, CDR3 protein, CDR3 DNA. A D gene is named only where the DNA matches it firmly. Some rows mark clone size as missing; the rest say once, few, many or name a class of expanded clone.

TRBJ2-7 TRBD1 . TRBV5-1 CASSGQGNSYEQYF TGCGCCAGCTCGGGACAGGGAAACTCCTACGAGCAGTACTTC
TRBJ2-7 . . TRBV6-6 CASGWVGDEQYF TGTGCCAGCGGCTGGGTGGGAGACGAGCAGTACTTC
TRBJ1-5 . . TRBV19 CASSMSLGNNQPQHF TGTGCCAGTAGTATGTCCCTCGGTAACAATCAGCCCCAGCATTTT
TRBJ1-1 TRBD1 . TRBV7-7 CASSPPTGGFTEAFF TGTGCTAGCAGCCCCCCGACAGGGGGCTTCACTGAAGCTTTCTTT
TRBJ2-3 TRBD2 . TRBV5-4 CASSGGGVSSTDTQYF TGTGCCAGCAGCGGGGGAGGGGTCTCTAGCACAGATACGCAGTATTTT
TRBJ1-2 TRBD1 . TRBV6-6 CASGTGGSRGYTF TGTGCCAGCGGAACAGGGGGCTCGAGGGGCTACACCTTC
TRBJ2-7 TRBD1 . TRBV6-1 CASSDRDRGEQYF TGTGCCAGCAGTGACCGGGACAGGGGCGAGCAGTACTTC
TRBJ1-4 TRBD1 . TRBV5-1 CASSPLAGGREKLFF TGCGCCAGCAGCCCTTTAGCAGGGGGCCGGGAAAAACTGTTTTTT
TRBJ2-1 . . TRBV18 CASSPQQSSSYNEQFF TGTGCCAGCTCACCGCAACAGAGCAGCTCCTACAATGAGCAGTTCTTC
TRBJ1-5 . few TRBV7-3 CASSLTDSQPQHF TGTGCCAGCAGCTTAACTGACAGTCAGCCCCAGCATTTT
TRBJ2-5 TRBD2 . TRBV7-8 CASSLRGGTSGRSGTQYF TGTGCCAGCAGCTTAAGGGGGGGGACTAGCGGGAGGTCCGGGACCCAGTACTTC
TRBJ1-3 . . TRBV30 CAWDQVIGNTIYF TGTGCCTGGGACCAGGTTATAGGAAACACCATATATTTT
TRBJ2-7 TRBD2 . TRBV9 CASSVTSGPYEQYF TGTGCCAGCAGCGTGACTAGCGGACCCTACGAGCAGTACTTC
TRBJ2-5 TRBD2 . TRBV6-1 CASMPGWGGETQYF TGTGCCAGCATGCCCGGGTGGGGGGGAGAGACCCAGTACTTC
TRBJ2-1 TRBD2 . TRBV18 CASSPTASGSGNEQFF TGTGCCAGCTCACCAACCGCTAGCGGGAGTGGGAATGAGCAGTTCTTC
TRBJ2-5 TRBD1 . TRBV11-2 CASSLIRTGIVETQYF TGTGCCAGCAGCTTAATACGGACAGGGATTGTGGAGACCCAGTACTTC
TRBJ2-5 TRBD1 . TRBV19 CASSIGQGGETQYF TGTGCCAGTAGTATAGGACAGGGGGGAGAGACCCAGTACTTC
TRBJ2-1 . . TRBV18 CASSPRGIPDNEQFF TGTGCCAGCTCACCAAGGGGAATACCGGACAATGAGCAGTTCTTC
TRBJ2-7 TRBD2 . TRBV4-1 CASSQVTSGDTYEQYF TGCGCCAGCAGCCAAGTAACTAGCGGGGACACCTACGAGCAGTACTTC
TRBJ1-1 . few TRBV21-1 CASSGRTGIRVNTEAFF TGTGCCAGCAGCGGGCGGACAGGGATAAGGGTGAACACTGAAGCTTTCTTT
TRBJ1-2 TRBD1 . TRBV4-1 CASSQDRPDRGFYGYTF TGCGCCAGCAGCCAAGATCGCCCGGACAGGGGGTTCTATGGCTACACCTTC
TRBJ2-1 . once TRBV27 CASSPGHGPASSYNEQFF TGTGCCAGCAGTCCGGGACACGGGCCTGCGAGCTCCTACAATGAGCAGTTCTTC
TRBJ1-4 TRBD1 . TRBV19 CASSTAGTGRHEKLFF TGTGCCAGTAGTACGGCCGGGACAGGGAGGCACGAAAAACTGTTTTTT
TRBJ2-5 TRBD1 . TRBV9 CASSRGQGVGETQYF TGTGCCAGCAGCCGCGGACAGGGGGTTGGAGAGACCCAGTACTTC
TRBJ1-2 TRBD1 once TRBV9 CASSALNDRGNYGYTF TGTGCCAGCAGCGCTTTAAATGACAGGGGGAACTATGGCTACACCTTC
TRBJ2-2 TRBD2 . TRBV27 CASSPFGLALDTGELFF TGTGCCAGCAGTCCCTTCGGACTAGCCCTTGACACCGGGGAGCTGTTTTTT
TRBJ2-3 TRBD2 . TRBV28 CASSFSPGLAGGHADTQYF TGTGCCAGCAGTTTCTCCCCGGGACTAGCGGGGGGGCACGCAGATACGCAGTATTTT
TRBJ1-2 . . TRBV9 CASTPRVSDGYTF TGTGCCAGCACCCCGAGGGTATCCGATGGCTACACCTTC
TRBJ2-7 TRBD2 . TRBV7-2 CASSPTGLALHF TGTGCCAGCAGCCCAACCGGACTAGCGTTGCACTTC
TRBJ1-4 . . TRBV18 CASSLQGSTNEKLFF TGTGCCAGCTCATTACAGGGTTCAACTAATGAAAAACTGTTTTTT
TRBJ1-1 . . TRBV4-2 CASSSLPRVNTEAFF TGTGCCAGCAGCTCCTTACCTCGGGTGAACACTGAAGCTTTCTTT
TRBJ2-5 TRBD1 . TRBV10-3 CAISERGGQGFQETQYF TGTGCCATCTCTGAAAGAGGGGGACAGGGTTTTCAAGAGACCCAGTACTTC
TRBJ2-1 . . TRBV5-4 CASSQDSHNEQFF TGTGCCAGCAGCCAGGACTCACACAATGAGCAGTTCTTC
TRBJ2-2 . . TRBV7-9 CASRTGRVHTGELFF TGTGCCAGCAGGACGGGAAGGGTTCACACCGGGGAGCTGTTTTTT
TRBJ2-5 TRBD2 once TRBV29-1 CSVRRGGTRETQYF TGCAGCGTTCGGCGCGGGGGGACGAGGGAGACCCAGTACTTC
TRBJ1-2 . few TRBV28 CASSSSIIPQGWGYTF TGTGCCAGCAGTTCCTCTATCATACCTCAGGGATGGGGCTACACCTTC
TRBJ2-7 TRBD2 . TRBV28 CASSPSSGRDYEQYF TGTGCCAGCAGCCCCTCTAGCGGGAGGGACTACGAGCAGTACTTC
TRBJ2-1 TRBD2 . TRBV19 CASSIEGTSGTQLYNEQFF TGTGCCAGTAGTATAGAAGGGACTAGCGGGACCCAACTCTACAATGAGCAGTTCTTC
TRBJ1-2 TRBD1 few TRBV10-3 CAISGKEQGQPLEGYTF TGTGCCATCAGTGGGAAGGAACAGGGGCAGCCCCTGGAAGGCTACACCTTC
TRBJ1-1 TRBD1 . TRBV6-1 CASNGDRGFGKAFF TGTGCCAGCAACGGGGACAGGGGATTTGGAAAAGCTTTCTTT
TRBJ1-5 TRBD1 . TRBV2 CASSEQGVNQPQHF TGTGCCAGCAGTGAACAGGGGGTCAATCAGCCCCAGCATTTT
TRBJ1-3 . . TRBV19 CASSPQGPPGNTIYF TGTGCCAGTAGTCCCCAGGGTCCCCCTGGAAACACCATATATTTT
TRBJ2-1 TRBD1 . TRBV2 CASAGTGGYNEQFF TGTGCCAGCGCCGGGACAGGGGGGTACAATGAGCAGTTCTTC
TRBJ1-5 TRBD1 . TRBV4-1 CASSQNGMGQGPAQHF TGCGCCAGCAGCCAAAACGGGATGGGACAGGGGCCGGCCCAGCATTTT
TRBJ2-6 . . TRBV2 CASSVESGANVLTF TGTGCCAGCAGTGTAGAGTCTGGGGCCAACGTCCTGACTTTC
TRBJ2-6 TRBD1 . TRBV5-1 CASSLRQGSGSSSGANVLTF TGCGCCAGCAGCTTGCGACAGGGATCAGGTTCCTCATCTGGGGCCAACGTCCTGACTTTC
TRBJ2-2 TRBD1 . TRBV27 CASSANRGRITGELFF TGTGCCAGCAGCGCTAACAGGGGGCGGATTACCGGGGAGCTGTTTTTT
TRBJ2-2 . . TRBV21-1 CASSNPTLSYGQVNTGELFF TGTGCCAGCAGCAACCCTACCCTCTCGTATGGACAGGTGAACACCGGGGAGCTGTTTTTT
TRBJ2-3 TRBD2 few TRBV7-2 CASSLDGTISGGQYF TGTGCCAGCAGCTTAGATGGGACTATCAGCGGGGGGCAGTATTTT
TRBJ2-3 TRBD2 . TRBV9 CASSRTSGGTDTQYF TGTGCCAGCAGCAGAACTAGCGGGGGCACAGATACGCAGTATTTT
TRBJ2-3 . . TRBV4-2 CASSQLEGAWTDTQYF TGTGCCAGCAGCCAACTCGAAGGGGCCTGGACAGATACGCAGTATTTT
TRBJ2-7 . . TRBV6-1 CASSVLGYEQYF TGTGCCAGCAGTGTACTAGGATACGAGCAGTACTTC
TRBJ1-2 . once TRBV29-1 CSSSGGNYGYTF TGCAGCTCAAGCGGGGGCAACTATGGCTACACCTTC
TRBJ2-7 TRBD2 . TRBV2 CASSESSGNSYEQYF TGTGCCAGCAGTGAATCTAGCGGGAACAGCTACGAGCAGTACTTC
TRBJ1-4 . . TRBV5-1 CASSFGGTANEKLFF TGCGCCAGCAGCTTCGGGGGTACGGCTAATGAAAAACTGTTTTTT
TRBJ1-5 TRBD1 . TRBV9 CASSEGTGHDSNQPQHF TGTGCCAGCAGCGAGGGGACAGGTCACGATAGCAATCAGCCCCAGCATTTT
TRBJ2-3 TRBD2 . TRBV6-6 CASSSTSGTTDTQYF TGTGCCAGCAGCTCGACTAGCGGGACCACAGATACGCAGTATTTT